This TCR beta chain originates from a study of radiation and T cells in renal cell carcinoma. The germline V gene encodes CDR1 SGHTA and CDR2 FQGNSA. The CDR3 runs to 15 residues. Trimming pared 2 bases from V and 5 bases from J, leaving 15 bases between. Assay: immunoSEQ multiplex PCR; the TCRdb copy retains only in-frame clones and omits some. Of 120,000 or so clones listed, around 85% are singletons. The sample's time point: blood 2 weeks post-SBRT. Specified treatment: 15 Gy SBRT to primary tumor, nephrectomy 4 weeks later. J is TRBJ2-5 and V is TRBV7-2; a weak D match, TRBD1 (5 bases). This receptor was obtained from a man over 45 with renal cell carcinoma. The input for sequencing was blood, taken from a patient whose treatment included radiotherapy and nephrectomy. The chain's CDR3 is CASSLQGIPMETQYF. In DNA form, the CDR3 reads TGTGCCAGCAGCTTACAGGGAATCCCGATGGAGACCCAGTACTTC. Full variable domain (outside the CDR3, taken from reference TRBV7-2 and TRBJ2-5): GAGVSQSPSNKVTEKGKDVELRCDPISGHTALYWYRQSLGQGLEFLIYFQGNSAPDKSGLPSDRFSAERTGGSVSTLTIQRTQQEDSAVYLCASSLQGIPMETQYFGPGTRLLVL.